One and the same sample provided the 11 T cell receptor beta chains below, sequenced in a study of blood T cell repertoires in COVID-19. Clones were sequenced by immunoSEQ multiplex PCR, and TCRdb holds only the in-frame ones, with some missing. The table lists 450,000 or so clones, around 91% of them singletons. The sample taken for sequencing was peripheral blood. Receptor source: a woman between 40 and 50 years old with COVID-19, enrolled during active disease.

This chain links TRBV7-2 with TRBJ2-1, with TRBD2 as a possible D gene (6 bases). The CDR3 length is 16 residues. CDR1 is SGHTA, CDR2 FQGNSA, per germline. Trimming removed 2 bases from V and 8 bases from J, with 19 bases in between. CDR3: CASSLQEGPPLHEQFF. The CDR3 DNA reads as TGTGCCAGCAGCTTACAGGAGGGGCCCCCGTTACATGAGCAGTTCTTC. Drawing the rest from reference TRBV7-2 and TRBJ2-1, the complete variable domain is GAGVSQSPSNKVTEKGKDVELRCDPISGHTALYWYRQSLGQGLEFLIYFQGNSAPDKSGLPSDRFSAERTGGSVSTLTIQRTQQEDSAVYLCASSLQEGPPLHEQFFGPGTRLTVL.

This clone was seen just once. V is TRBV7-2 and J is TRBJ2-3, with a tentative D call TRBD2 (5 bases). The V end was cut by 3 bases, the J end by 5 bases, with 9 bases between. Germline V lookup: CDR1 SGHTA, CDR2 FQGNSA. This CDR3 region has 13 residues. As DNA, the CDR3 is TGTGCCAGCAGCTTCAGTGAGGGAGATACGCAGTATTTT. It encodes CASSFSEGDTQYF.

This clone was seen more than once but under ten times. The CDR3 loop is CASSLPGQGSTEAFF. The CDR3 DNA reads as TGTGCCAGCAGTTTACCGGGACAGGGCAGCACTGAAGCTTTCTTT. The chain links TRBV27 to TRBJ1-1, with 9 bases matching TRBD1. J was trimmed by 4 bases and V by 2 bases; bases with no gene match: 5. Germline V gives CDR1 MNHEY, CDR2 SMNVEV (reference sequence). The CDR3 extends over 15 amino acids.

The chain links TRBV7-9 to TRBJ2-1; D remains unclear. CDR3 size: 14 residues. Germline CDR1 and CDR2: SEHNR and FQNEAQ (reference sequence). Trimming took 1 base from V and 2 from J, leaving 6 bases between them. Here the CDR3 reads CASSLESTYNEQFF. CDR3 coding DNA: TGTGCCAGCAGCTTAGAATCAACCTACAATGAGCAGTTCTTC.

V gene TRBV27 combines with J gene TRBJ2-3; the D is unclear. Germline V gene sequence: CDR1 MNHEY, CDR2 SMNVEV (reference sequence). The CDR3 sequence is 12 residues long. V was cut by 3 bases and J by 4 bases, with 5 bases left in between. The CDR3 here is CASSFPPDTQYF. CDR3 DNA sequence: TGTGCCAGCAGTTTCCCTCCAGATACGCAGTATTTT.

This clone was counted a single time. The chain combines TRBV4-3 with TRBJ2-7; weak D call: TRBD1 (6 bases). The V end lost 4 bases, the J end lost 3 bases, and 10 bases lay between the germline ends. The length of the CDR3 is 13 residues. Per germline, CDR1 LGHNA and CDR2 YSLEER. CDR3 coding DNA: TGCGCCAGCAGCCGCGGACAGTTCTACGAGCAGTACTTC. Protein product: CASSRGQFYEQYF.

The chain is built from TRBV6-2 or TRBV6-3 and TRBJ2-7, with D maybe TRBD2 (6 bases). This CDR3 contains 17 residues. CDR1 is MNHEY, CDR2 SVGEGT, per germline. V was trimmed by 5 bases and J by 0 bases, leaving 20 bases between them. Here the CDR3 reads CASSRNPGTAASYEQYF. Written as DNA, the CDR3 is TGTGCCAGCAGTAGAAATCCCGGGACTGCAGCCTCCTACGAGCAGTACTTC.

V gene TRBV5-1 combines with J gene TRBJ1-3; TRBD1 matches at 7 bases. Germline V lookup: CDR1 SGHRS, CDR2 YFSETQ. J lost 0 bases, V lost 7 bases, and 4 bases had no gene match. The CDR3 consists of 14 residues. CDR3 region: CASGQESSGNTIYF. The CDR3 nucleotides are TGCGCCAGCGGACAGGAGAGCTCTGGAAACACCATATATTTT.

The chain uses TRBV28 and TRBJ2-4; perhaps TRBD1 as D (5 bases). The CDR3 runs to 17 residues. CDR1 is MDHEN, CDR2 SYDVKM, per germline. Trimming pared 7 bases from V and 1 base from J, leaving 20 bases between. This chain's CDR3 is CASTPPTSGLAKNIQYF. The CDR3 DNA reads as TGTGCCAGCACCCCCCCGACATCAGGGCTGGCCAAAAACATTCAGTACTTC.

V and J are TRBV12-3 or TRBV12-4 and TRBJ2-5; D remains ambiguous. V gave up 4 bases and J gave up 0 bases, with 6 bases separating them. This CDR3 has 13 amino acids. CDR3 sequence: CASSSTDQETQYF. The CDR3 bases are TGTGCCAGCAGTTCTACCGACCAAGAGACCCAGTACTTC.

J is TRBJ1-4 and V is TRBV5-1; 7 nucleotides match TRBD1. The CDR3 extends over 16 amino acids. From germline, CDR1 is SGHRS and CDR2 YFSETQ. J lost 3 bases, V lost 0 bases, and 5 bases had no gene match. CDR3 in amino acids: CASSLVGDRPNEKLFF. The DNA of the CDR3 is TGCGCCAGCAGCTTGGTCGGGGACAGACCTAATGAAAAACTGTTTTTT. Full variable domain (remainder filled in from reference TRBV5-1 and TRBJ1-4): KAGVTQTPRYLIKTRGQQVTLSCSPISGHRSVSWYQQTPGQGLQFLFEYFSETQRNKGNFPGRFSGRQFSNSRSEMNVSTLELGDSALYLCASSLVGDRPNEKLFFGSGTQLSVL.